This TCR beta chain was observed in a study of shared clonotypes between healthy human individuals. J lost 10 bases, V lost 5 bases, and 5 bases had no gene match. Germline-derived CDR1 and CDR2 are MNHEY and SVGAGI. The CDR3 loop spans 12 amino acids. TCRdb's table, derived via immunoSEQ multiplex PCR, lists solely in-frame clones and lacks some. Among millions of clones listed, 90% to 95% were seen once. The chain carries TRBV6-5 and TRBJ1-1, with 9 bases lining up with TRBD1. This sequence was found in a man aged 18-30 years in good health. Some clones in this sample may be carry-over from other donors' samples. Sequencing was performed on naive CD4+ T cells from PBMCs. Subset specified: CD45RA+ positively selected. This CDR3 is CASSSQQGAAFF. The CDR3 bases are TGTGCCAGCAGTAGTCAACAGGGGGCAGCTTTCTTT.